Following are 2 T cell receptor beta chains from one sample sequenced in a study of cytotoxic CD8 clonotypes in ibrutinib-treated CLL. Libraries were prepared by immunoSEQ multiplex PCR; TCRdb keeps only in-frame clonotypes and omits some of them. The sample consists of tens of thousands of clones, over 50% of them appearing once. Sequenced here: PBMCs, sampled after 24 months of ibrutinib treatment. These receptors were obtained from a human donor with chronic lymphocytic leukemia.

This clone was detected only a few times. This chain joins TRBV5-6 and TRBJ1-1, with D possibly being TRBD1 (5 bases). The germline V gene has CDR1 SGHDT and CDR2 YYEEEE. V was cut by 1 base and J by 8 bases, with 15 bases left in between. The CDR3 spans 14 residues. CDR3 DNA sequence: TGTGCCAGCAGCTTGAGGTGGACCAGGGAGGAAGCTTTCTTT. Translated, it gives CASSLRWTREEAFF.

The chain couples TRBV6-5 to TRBJ1-1; the D gene is possibly TRBD1 (6 bases). The CDR3 sequence is 15 residues long. The germline CDR1 and CDR2 sequences are MNHEY and SVGAGI. V lost 9 bases to trimming and J lost 3 bases, with 20 bases between them. The CDR3 DNA reads as TGTGCCAGTAGGGGTTCAGGGGCCGGAGACACTGAAGCTTTCTTT. Encoded protein: CASRGSGAGDTEAFF.